This entry is about one T cell receptor beta chain. This entry is derived from a study of cytomegalovirus exposure and HLA in healthy donors. CDR3 size: 13 residues. After removal of 4 bases from V and 8 bases from J, the junction contained 4 bases not matched to a gene. Germline values: CDR1 SNHLY, CDR2 FYNNEI. Primers: 60 Vbeta forward and 13 Jbeta reverse. Only in-frame clones appear in the TCRdb table, and some are missing; sequencing was by immunoSEQ multiplex PCR. The sample lists 130,000 or so clones; more than 65% were seen once. Sequenced material: PBMCs. The origin of this receptor is a woman aged 18-29 years in good health and CMV-seropositive. The chain joins TRBV2 to TRBJ2-1, with 8 bases lining up with TRBD2. In nucleotides, the CDR3 is TGTGCCAGCAGTGTGGGACTAGTCGATGAGCAGTTCTTC. This encodes CASSVGLVDEQFF.